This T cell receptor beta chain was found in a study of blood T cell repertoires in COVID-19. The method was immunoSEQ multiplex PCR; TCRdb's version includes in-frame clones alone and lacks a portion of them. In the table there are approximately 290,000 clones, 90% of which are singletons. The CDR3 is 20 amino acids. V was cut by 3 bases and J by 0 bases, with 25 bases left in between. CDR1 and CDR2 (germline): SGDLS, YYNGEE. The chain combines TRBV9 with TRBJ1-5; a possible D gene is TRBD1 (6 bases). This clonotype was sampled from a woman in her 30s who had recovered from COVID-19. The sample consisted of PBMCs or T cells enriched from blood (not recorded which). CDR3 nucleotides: TGTGCCAGCAGCGGACCTTCTCCTTCATCCCAGGGGATTAGCAATCAGCCCCAGCATTTT. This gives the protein CASSGPSPSSQGISNQPQHF.